The next 28 T cell receptor beta chains were all read from a single sample in a study of cytomegalovirus exposure and HLA in healthy donors. The study ran its PCR with 60 Vbeta and 13 Jbeta primers. Repertoires were generated with immunoSEQ multiplex PCR, while TCRdb's copy carries only in-frame clones and drops some. The sample holds 150,000 to 200,000 clones, about 80% seen once. The sequencing input was PBMCs. The receptors shown here come from a boy aged 5-17 years in good health and CMV-seronegative.

V usage is TRBV19 and J usage is TRBJ1-5; 7 nucleotides match TRBD1. Germline V gives CDR1 LNHDA, CDR2 SQIVND (reference sequence). The CDR3 extends over 14 amino acids. With 4 bases clipped from V and 0 bases from J, the junction kept 0 bases outside the gene matches. CDR3 in amino acids: CASSRQGSNQPQHF. CDR3 in DNA: TGTGCCAGTAGTAGACAGGGTAGCAATCAGCCCCAGCATTTT.

The chain carries TRBV4-1 and TRBJ2-5, with 12 bases fitting TRBD2. The V gene end was trimmed by 7 bases and the J gene end by 4 bases; junction bases not matched to a gene: 7. CDR1 is MGHRA and CDR2 is YSYEKL in the germline V gene. The CDR3 consists of 15 residues. CDR3 in amino acids: CASTEGLAGLETQYF. The CDR3 nucleotides read TGCGCCAGCACCGAAGGACTAGCGGGGCTAGAGACCCAGTACTTC.

The chain couples TRBV7-9 to TRBJ1-1, with TRBD1 matching over 8 bases. CDR1 and CDR2 (germline): SEHNR, FQNEAQ (reference sequence). Trimming at V came to 0 bases and at J to 3 bases, leaving 3 bases not matched to a gene. The length of the CDR3 is 15 residues. The CDR3 DNA is TGTGCCAGCAGCTTAGCGACAGGGGCCGACACTGAAGCTTTCTTT. The encoded protein is CASSLATGADTEAFF. Drawing the rest from reference TRBV7-9 and TRBJ1-1, the complete variable domain is DTGVSQNPRHKITKRGQNVTFRCDPISEHNRLYWYRQTLGQGPEFLTYFQNEAQLEKSRLLSDRFSAERPKGSFSTLEIQRTEQGDSAMYLCASSLATGADTEAFFGQGTRLTVV.

The DNA of the CDR3 is TGCAGCGTTCGAACACAGGACTCCTACGAGCAGTACTTC. This translates into CSVRTQDSYEQYF. The chain couples TRBV29-1 to TRBJ2-7, with D maybe TRBD1 (5 bases). V gave up 5 bases and J gave up 0 bases, with 11 bases separating them. The length of the CDR3 is 13 residues. Germline lookup yields CDR1 SQVTM and CDR2 ANQGSEA.

V is TRBV27 and J is TRBJ1-1; D perhaps matches TRBD1 (6 bases). The V gene lost 10 bases and the J gene lost 3 bases, with 15 bases spanning the gap. The CDR3 runs to 13 residues. CDR1 and CDR2 from the germline V gene are MNHEY and SMNVEV (reference sequence). The CDR3 spells CATQPQGYTEAFF. As DNA, the CDR3 is TGTGCCACCCAACCGCAGGGGTACACTGAAGCTTTCTTT.

About this clone itself: A read error may account for a junction end that differs from germline. The chain combines TRBV7-7 with TRBJ2-3, with 11 positions matching TRBD2. Looked up from germline, CDR1 is SSHAT and CDR2 is FNYEAQ (reference sequence). The CDR3 has 15 residues. Written as DNA, the CDR3 is TGTGCTAGCAGCTTAGCGGGGGGGCCTTCAGATACGCAGTATTTT. This gives the protein CASSLAGGPSDTQYF.

The chain has TRBV5-6 and TRBJ1-4; TRBD1 matches 7 bases. Per germline, CDR1 SGHDT and CDR2 YYEEEE. The CDR3 extends over 15 amino acids. With V trimmed by 0 bases and J by 7 bases, 6 bases remained unmatched. The CDR3 spells CASSLGRGQAEKLFF. DNA of the CDR3: TGTGCCAGCAGCTTGGGAAGGGGGCAGGCTGAAAAACTGTTTTTT.

This clone was observed once. This chain uses TRBV5-1 with TRBJ2-7; 7 bases map to TRBD2. CDR3 length: 16 residues. Trimming at V came to 0 bases and at J to 3 bases, leaving 9 bases not matched to a gene. Germline CDR1 is SGHRS and CDR2 is YFSETQ. The CDR3 sequence: CASSLVGGGNIYEQYF. CDR3 sequence (DNA): TGCGCCAGCAGCTTGGTCGGGGGAGGGAATATCTACGAGCAGTACTTC.

The genes are TRBV9 and TRBJ1-4; 7 positions match TRBD1. Per the germline V gene, CDR1 is SGDLS and CDR2 is YYNGEE. The length of the CDR3 is 15 residues. V shed 0 bases, J shed 6 bases, and the junction held 5 bases outside the gene matches. The DNA of the CDR3 is TGTGCCAGCAGCGTAGGCGACAGGGAACATGAAAAACTGTTTTTT. It encodes CASSVGDREHEKLFF.

The chain links TRBV30 to TRBJ2-7, with TRBD1 as a possible D gene (7 bases). Trimming pared 2 bases from V and 2 bases from J, leaving 16 bases between. This CDR3 has 15 residues. Germline V gives CDR1 GTSNPN, CDR2 SVGIG (reference sequence). CDR3 sequence: CAWSTQGGGAYEQYF. The DNA for the CDR3 is TGTGCCTGGAGTACCCAGGGGGGCGGGGCCTACGAGCAGTACTTC. The full variable domain, in which reference TRBV30 and TRBJ2-7 provide the parts outside the CDR3, is SQTIHQWPATLVQPVGSPLSLECTVEGTSNPNLYWYRQAAGRGLQLLFYSVGIGQISSEVPQNLSASRPQDRQFILSSKKLLLSDSGFYLCAWSTQGGGAYEQYFGPGTRLTVT.

This sequence joins TRBV6-1 and TRBJ2-1, with a tentative D call TRBD1 (6 bases). The CDR3 is 15 amino acids. Germline CDR1 MNHNS, CDR2 SASEGT. V lost 6 bases and J lost 2, with 14 bases in between. The CDR3 spells CASRERTDPYNEQFF. CDR3 nucleotides: TGTGCCAGCAGGGAGAGGACAGATCCCTACAATGAGCAGTTCTTC.

The chain couples TRBV30 to TRBJ1-1; TRBD1 is a possible D gene (6 bases). The germline CDR1 and CDR2 sequences are GTSNPN and SVGIG (reference sequence). The CDR3 has 14 amino acids. Trimming removed 2 bases from V and 3 bases from J, with 13 bases in between. The CDR3 spells CAWSSRTADTEAFF. As DNA, the CDR3 is TGTGCCTGGAGTAGTCGGACAGCAGACACTGAAGCTTTCTTT.

This clone appeared a single time. Other DNA sequences in this sample translate to the same CDR3. The V gene is TRBV6-5, the J gene TRBJ2-1; 8 nucleotides match TRBD2. This CDR3 spans 16 amino acids. V lost 0 bases, J lost 2 bases, and 3 bases stayed unmatched. The germline CDR1 and CDR2 sequences are MNHEY and SVGAGI. CDR3 sequence (DNA): TGTGCCAGCAGTTACTCCGCGGGAGGACCCTACAATGAGCAGTTCTTC. Protein sequence: CASSYSAGGPYNEQFF.

This chain links TRBV25-1 with TRBJ1-1; no reliable D call. The germline V gene encodes CDR1 MGHDK and CDR2 SYGVNS. The CDR3 covers 13 residues. With 0 bases removed from V and 2 bases from J, the gap between germline ends came to 4 bases. This CDR3 reads CASSEYKNTEAFF. The CDR3 DNA follows: TGTGCCAGCAGTGAATACAAAAACACTGAAGCTTTCTTT.

This clone occurred a few times. The chain combines TRBV7-9 with TRBJ2-3; tentatively, D is TRBD2 (6 bases). Germline-derived CDR1 and CDR2 are SEHNR and FQNEAQ (reference sequence). Trimming stripped 4 bases from V and 0 bases from J, with 14 bases between. CDR3 length: 16 amino acids. The DNA of the CDR3 is TGTGCCAGCAGCTCCCCCGCGGAGGGCAGCACAGATACGCAGTATTTT. It yields the protein CASSSPAEGSTDTQYF.

CDR3 amino acids: CASKTGLQPQHF. CDR3 sequence (DNA): TGTGCCAGTAAAACAGGTCTTCAGCCCCAGCATTTT. The chain joins TRBV19 to TRBJ1-5, with D possibly matching TRBD1 (5 bases). This CDR3 region has 12 residues. The germline V gene has CDR1 LNHDA and CDR2 SQIVND (reference sequence). V was clipped by 7 bases and J by 6 bases, with 10 bases between them.

As DNA, the CDR3 is TGTGCCAGCAGCAAGGACGGTGGGGGGTTCGGAAACACCATATATTTT. Translation: CASSKDGGGFGNTIYF. The V gene is TRBV9, the J gene TRBJ1-3, with D tentatively TRBD1 (5 bases). CDR1 is SGDLS, CDR2 YYNGEE, per germline. The CDR3 loop spans 16 amino acids. V was cut by 4 bases and J by 4 bases, with 18 bases left in between.

The chain uses TRBV5-6 and TRBJ2-5; D uncertain. The CDR3 is 13 amino acids. Trimming took off 4 bases at V and 1 base at J, with 8 bases between the two ends. Germline lookup yields CDR1 SGHDT and CDR2 YYEEEE. CDR3 nucleotides: TGTGCCAGCAGCCATGACACCCAAGAGACCCAGTACTTC. Its protein product is CASSHDTQETQYF.

The genes are TRBV9 and TRBJ1-6; D remains ambiguous. This CDR3 has 12 amino acids. Trimming removed 2 bases at V and 5 bases at J, with 2 bases between. Germline V gene lookup returns CDR1 SGDLS and CDR2 YYNGEE. CDR3 nucleotide sequence: TGTGCCAGCAGCGTTAATAATTCACCCCTCCACTTT. Protein: CASSVNNSPLHF.

The rearrangement links TRBV7-6 to TRBJ2-1; 13 nucleotides align to TRBD2. V gave up 5 bases and J gave up 4 bases; unmatched junction bases: 17. Germline V gene data show CDR1 as SGHVS and CDR2 as FNYEAQ. CDR3 length: 20 amino acids. The CDR3 DNA reads as TGTGCCAGCAGCCCGAACGGACTAGCGGGAGCGTACCCTCTATACAATGAGCAGTTCTTC. Translating gives CASSPNGLAGAYPLYNEQFF.

The J gene is TRBJ1-6, the V gene TRBV27; TRBD1 might be the D (5 bases). The germline V gene has CDR1 MNHEY and CDR2 SMNVEV (reference sequence). The CDR3 is made up of 16 amino acids. Trimming took off 6 bases at V and 5 bases at J, with 17 bases between the two ends. CDR3 bases: TGTGCCAGCAGGAAACCAGGGACGGGGGATAATTCACCCCTCCACTTT. Protein: CASRKPGTGDNSPLHF.

The chain joins TRBV30 to TRBJ1-1; 10 positions match TRBD1. CDR1 is GTSNPN, CDR2 SVGIG, per germline (reference sequence). The trim removed 2 bases at V and 1 base at J, leaving 13 bases unmatched. This CDR3 contains 18 residues. In DNA form, the CDR3 reads TGTGCCTGGAGTCTAACGCCGGACAGGGGGTTTTGGAACACTGAAGCTTTCTTT. Translated: CAWSLTPDRGFWNTEAFF. The full variable domain, its missing parts supplied by reference TRBV30 and TRBJ1-1, is SQTIHQWPATLVQPVGSPLSLECTVEGTSNPNLYWYRQAAGRGLQLLFYSVGIGQISSEVPQNLSASRPQDRQFILSSKKLLLSDSGFYLCAWSLTPDRGFWNTEAFFGQGTRLTVV.

The V and J genes are TRBV30 and TRBJ1-6; no clear D. Deletions cut 5 bases from V and 0 bases from J, with 8 bases between. Looked up from germline, CDR1 is GTSNPN and CDR2 is SVGIG (reference sequence). The CDR3 sequence is 14 residues long. CDR3 DNA sequence: TGTGCCTGGGTCCCGGGCTCCTATAATTCACCCCTCCACTTT. It codes for CAWVPGSYNSPLHF.

CDR3 sequence (DNA): TGTGCCAGTACCTTGATGACAGGGAACACTGAAGCTTTCTTT. It encodes CASTLMTGNTEAFF. This sequence joins TRBV19 and TRBJ1-1, with D maybe TRBD1 (6 bases). Germline CDR1 is LNHDA and CDR2 is SQIVND (reference sequence). This CDR3 is 14 amino acids long. V shed 7 bases and J shed 1 base, with 13 bases lying between them.

In this sample, this clone turned up once. The V and J genes are TRBV19 and TRBJ2-7; the match to TRBD1 covers 9 bases. CDR1 is LNHDA, CDR2 SQIVND, per germline (reference sequence). The CDR3 spans 16 residues. J was trimmed by 3 bases and V by 1 base; bases with no gene match: 7. The CDR3 loop is CASSIGAGQGFYEQYF. The CDR3 region has the DNA TGTGCCAGTAGTATAGGGGCCGGACAGGGGTTCTACGAGCAGTACTTC. Combining the CDR3 with reference TRBV19 and TRBJ2-7 gives the whole variable domain DGGITQSPKYLFRKEGQNVTLSCEQNLNHDAMYWYRQDPGQGLRLIYYSQIVNDFQKGDIAEGYSVSREKKESFPLTVTSAQKNPTAFYLCASSIGAGQGFYEQYFGPGTRLTVT.

This clone was picked up a small number of times. The V gene is TRBV5-1, the J gene TRBJ2-2, with D possibly matching TRBD2 (5 bases). The CDR3 has 15 amino acids. Germline loops: CDR1 SGHRS, CDR2 YFSETQ. Trimming pared 4 bases from V and 4 bases from J, leaving 14 bases between. The CDR3: CASSPGSWGTGELFF. DNA for the CDR3: TGCGCCAGCAGCCCGGGGTCTTGGGGCACCGGGGAGCTGTTTTTT.

The V call is TRBV9, the J call TRBJ1-3; the match to TRBD1 covers 7 bases. CDR1 and CDR2 from the germline V gene are SGDLS and YYNGEE. Trimming cost V 4 bases and J 4 bases; bases outside gene matches: 17. There are 18 residues in the CDR3. DNA of the CDR3: TGTGCCAGCAGCCGTACCAACAGGGGAGCAAGGAAAGGAAACACCATATATTTT. Its translation: CASSRTNRGARKGNTIYF.

As for this clone: The sample carries other DNA sequences with the same CDR3. V is TRBV18 and J is TRBJ1-2; the match to TRBD1 covers 9 bases. CDR3 length: 14 amino acids. The V gene's germline CDR1 is KGHSH and CDR2 LQKENI. Trimming at V came to 4 bases and at J to 4 bases, leaving 4 bases not matched to a gene. The CDR3 spells CASSRTGEAYGYTF. CDR3 coding DNA: TGTGCCAGCTCACGGACAGGGGAGGCCTATGGCTACACCTTC.